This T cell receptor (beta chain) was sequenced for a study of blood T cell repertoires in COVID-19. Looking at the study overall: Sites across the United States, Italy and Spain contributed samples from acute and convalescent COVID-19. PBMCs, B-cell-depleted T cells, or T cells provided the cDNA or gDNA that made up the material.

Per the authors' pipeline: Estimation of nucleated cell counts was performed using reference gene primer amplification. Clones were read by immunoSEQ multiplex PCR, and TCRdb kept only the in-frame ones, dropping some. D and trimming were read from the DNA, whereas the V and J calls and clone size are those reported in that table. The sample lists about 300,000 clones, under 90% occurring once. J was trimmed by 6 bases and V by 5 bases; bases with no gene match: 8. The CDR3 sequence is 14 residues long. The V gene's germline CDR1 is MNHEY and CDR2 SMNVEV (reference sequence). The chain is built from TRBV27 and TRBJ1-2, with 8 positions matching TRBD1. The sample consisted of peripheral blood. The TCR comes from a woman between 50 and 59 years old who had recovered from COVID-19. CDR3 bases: TGTGCCAGCAGTAGCATACAGGGGGTGGATGGCTACACCTTC. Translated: CASSSIQGVDGYTF.